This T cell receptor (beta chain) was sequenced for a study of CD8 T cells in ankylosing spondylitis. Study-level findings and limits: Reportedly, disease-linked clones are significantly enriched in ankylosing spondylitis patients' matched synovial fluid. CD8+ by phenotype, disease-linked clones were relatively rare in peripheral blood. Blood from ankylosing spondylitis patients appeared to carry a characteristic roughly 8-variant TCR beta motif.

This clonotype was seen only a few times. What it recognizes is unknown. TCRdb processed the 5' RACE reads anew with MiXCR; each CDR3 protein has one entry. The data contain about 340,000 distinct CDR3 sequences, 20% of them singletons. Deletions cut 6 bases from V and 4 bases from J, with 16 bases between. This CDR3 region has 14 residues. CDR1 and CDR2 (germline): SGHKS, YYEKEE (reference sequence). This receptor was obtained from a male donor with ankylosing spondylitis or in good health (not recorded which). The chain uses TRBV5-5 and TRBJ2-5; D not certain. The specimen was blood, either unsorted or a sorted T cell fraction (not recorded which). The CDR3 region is CASTFLGNGETQYF. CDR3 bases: TGTGCCAGCACCTTCTTGGGCAATGGAGAGACCCAGTACTTC.